This TCR beta chain was sequenced in a study of blood T cell repertoires in COVID-19. For the study at large: Acute and convalescent COVID-19 specimens originated in the United States, Italy and Spain. In each case, the material was cDNA or gDNA derived from T cells, B-cell-depleted T cells, or PBMCs.

In its sample, this clone was seen many times. In the original analysis: From reference gene primer amplification, estimates of nucleated cell counts were derived. Sequencing used immunoSEQ multiplex PCR; TCRdb keeps in-frame clones, though not all of them. The DNA gave D and trimming, while V, J and clone size come from that table. This sample carries 55,000 to 80,000 clones, 88% of them seen once, and the ten largest clones take 2% to 2.5%. The sample comprised peripheral blood. The receptor comes from a human donor in a cohort sampled during active COVID-19.

The CDR3 sequence: CASSVGVGGILNTIYF. In nucleotides, the CDR3 is TGTGCCAGCAGCGTAGGGGTGGGGGGAATATTAAACACCATATATTTT. The chain couples TRBV9 to TRBJ1-3, with D perhaps TRBD1 (5 bases). V shed 0 bases and J shed 6 bases, with 16 bases lying between them. CDR1 and CDR2 (germline): SGDLS, YYNGEE. The CDR3 extends over 16 amino acids.